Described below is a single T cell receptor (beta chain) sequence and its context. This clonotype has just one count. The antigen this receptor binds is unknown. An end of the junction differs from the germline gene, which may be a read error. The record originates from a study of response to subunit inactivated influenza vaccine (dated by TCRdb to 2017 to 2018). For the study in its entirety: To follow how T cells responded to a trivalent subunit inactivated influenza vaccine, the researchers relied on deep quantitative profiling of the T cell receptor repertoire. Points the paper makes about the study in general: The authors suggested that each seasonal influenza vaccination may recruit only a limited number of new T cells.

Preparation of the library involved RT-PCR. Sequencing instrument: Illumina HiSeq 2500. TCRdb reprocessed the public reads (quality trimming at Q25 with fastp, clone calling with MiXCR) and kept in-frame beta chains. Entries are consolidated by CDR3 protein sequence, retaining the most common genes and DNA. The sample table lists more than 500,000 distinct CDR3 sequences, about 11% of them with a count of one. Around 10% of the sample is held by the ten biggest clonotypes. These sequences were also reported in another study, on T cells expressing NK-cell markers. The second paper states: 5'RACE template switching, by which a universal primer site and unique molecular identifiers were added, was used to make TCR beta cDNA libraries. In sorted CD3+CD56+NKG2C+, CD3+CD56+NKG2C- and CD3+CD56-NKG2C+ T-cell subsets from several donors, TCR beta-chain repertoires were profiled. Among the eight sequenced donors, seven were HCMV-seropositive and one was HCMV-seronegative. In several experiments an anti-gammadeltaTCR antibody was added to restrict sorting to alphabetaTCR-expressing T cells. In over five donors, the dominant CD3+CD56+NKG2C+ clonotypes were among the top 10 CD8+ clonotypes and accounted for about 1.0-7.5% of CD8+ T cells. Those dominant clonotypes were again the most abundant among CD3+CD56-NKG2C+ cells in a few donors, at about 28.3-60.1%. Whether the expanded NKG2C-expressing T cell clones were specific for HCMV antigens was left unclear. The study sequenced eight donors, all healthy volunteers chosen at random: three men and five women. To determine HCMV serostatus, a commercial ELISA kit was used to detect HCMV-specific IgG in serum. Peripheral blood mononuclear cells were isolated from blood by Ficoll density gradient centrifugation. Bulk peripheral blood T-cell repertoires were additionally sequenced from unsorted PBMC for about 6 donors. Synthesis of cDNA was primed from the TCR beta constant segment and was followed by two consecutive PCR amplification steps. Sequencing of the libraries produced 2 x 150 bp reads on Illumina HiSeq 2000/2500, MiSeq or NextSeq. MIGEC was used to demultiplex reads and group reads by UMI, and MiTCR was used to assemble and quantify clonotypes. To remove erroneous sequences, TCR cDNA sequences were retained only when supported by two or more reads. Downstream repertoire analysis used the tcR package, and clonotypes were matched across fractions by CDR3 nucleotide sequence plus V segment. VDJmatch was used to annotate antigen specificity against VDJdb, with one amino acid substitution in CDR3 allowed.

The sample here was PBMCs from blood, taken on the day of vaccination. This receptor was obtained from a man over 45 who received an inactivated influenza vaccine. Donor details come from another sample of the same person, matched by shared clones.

The nucleotide sequence reads TGTGCCGGCAGTCCCGGGGGTTACACAGATACGCAGTATTTT. This is translated as CAGSPGGYTDTQYF. The chain uses TRBV7-3 and TRBJ2-3, with TRBD2 perhaps the D gene, on 6 matching bases. Per the germline V gene, SGHTA is the CDR1 and FQGTGA is the CDR2. From cysteine to phenylalanine, the CDR3 is 14 amino acids long. Of the read, only the CDR3 DNA is kept; its 42 bases are in frame from base 1.